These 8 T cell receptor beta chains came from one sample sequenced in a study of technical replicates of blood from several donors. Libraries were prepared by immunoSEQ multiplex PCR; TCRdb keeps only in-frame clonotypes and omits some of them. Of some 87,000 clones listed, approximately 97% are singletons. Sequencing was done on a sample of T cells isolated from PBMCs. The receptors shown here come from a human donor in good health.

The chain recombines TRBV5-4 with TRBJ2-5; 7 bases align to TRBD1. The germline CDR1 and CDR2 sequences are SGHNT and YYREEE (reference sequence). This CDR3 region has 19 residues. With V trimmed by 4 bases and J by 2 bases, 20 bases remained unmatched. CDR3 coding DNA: TGTGCCAGCAGCCCGATGGTGGTTCCGGACAGGATACTTCAAGAGACCCAGTACTTC. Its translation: CASSPMVVPDRILQETQYF.

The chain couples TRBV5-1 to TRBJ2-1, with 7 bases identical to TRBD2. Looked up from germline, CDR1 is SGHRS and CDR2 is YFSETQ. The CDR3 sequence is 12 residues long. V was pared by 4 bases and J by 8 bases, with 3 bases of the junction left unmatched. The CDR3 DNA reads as TGCGCCAGCAGCCTTACTAGCGATGAGCAGTTCTTC. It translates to CASSLTSDEQFF.

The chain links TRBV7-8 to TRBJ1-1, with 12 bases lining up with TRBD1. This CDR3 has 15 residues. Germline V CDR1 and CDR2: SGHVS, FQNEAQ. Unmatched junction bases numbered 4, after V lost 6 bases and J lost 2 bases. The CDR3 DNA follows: TGTGCCAGCAGGGGGACAGGGGGCCTTAACACTGAAGCTTTCTTT. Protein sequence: CASRGTGGLNTEAFF.

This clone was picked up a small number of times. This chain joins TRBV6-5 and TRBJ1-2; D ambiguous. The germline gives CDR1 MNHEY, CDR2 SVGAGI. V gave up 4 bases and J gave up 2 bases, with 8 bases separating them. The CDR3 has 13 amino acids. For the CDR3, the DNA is TGTGCCAGCAGTTCGTCCCTAAACTATGGCTACACCTTC. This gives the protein CASSSSLNYGYTF.

In DNA form, the CDR3 reads TGCAGCGTTGAAGATAGTGGGACAGGGGATGAGACAGATACGCAGTATTTT. It codes for CSVEDSGTGDETDTQYF. The chain carries TRBV29-1 and TRBJ2-3, with 10 positions matching TRBD1. The germline V gene encodes CDR1 SQVTM and CDR2 ANQGSEA. V was pared by 0 bases and J by 3 bases, with 9 bases of the junction left unmatched. The length of the CDR3 is 17 residues.

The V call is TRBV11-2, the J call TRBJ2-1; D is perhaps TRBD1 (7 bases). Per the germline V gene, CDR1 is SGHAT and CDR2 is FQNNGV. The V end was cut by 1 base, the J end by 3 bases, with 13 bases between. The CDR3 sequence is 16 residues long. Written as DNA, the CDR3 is TGTGCCAGCAGCTTAGGGAGGGACAGCGTCTACAATGAGCAGTTCTTC. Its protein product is CASSLGRDSVYNEQFF.

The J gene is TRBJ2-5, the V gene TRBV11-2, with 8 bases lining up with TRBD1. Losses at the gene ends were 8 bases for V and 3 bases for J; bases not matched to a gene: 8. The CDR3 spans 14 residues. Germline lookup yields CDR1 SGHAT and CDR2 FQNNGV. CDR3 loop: CASSGGASKETQYF. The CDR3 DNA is TGTGCCAGCTCAGGGGGCGCATCTAAAGAGACCCAGTACTTC.

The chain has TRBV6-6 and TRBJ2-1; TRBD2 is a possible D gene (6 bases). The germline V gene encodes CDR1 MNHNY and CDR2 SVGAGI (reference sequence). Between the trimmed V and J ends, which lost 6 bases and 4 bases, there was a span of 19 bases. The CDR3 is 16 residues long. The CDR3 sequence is CASSPHRGGVYNEQFF. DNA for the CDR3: TGTGCCAGCAGCCCTCATCGGGGCGGGGTATACAATGAGCAGTTCTTC.